Listed here is a single T cell receptor beta chain. No antigen is known for it. Germline CDR1 MGHDK, CDR2 SYGVNS. This CDR3 is 15 amino acids long. V dropped 3 bases and J dropped 4 bases, with 15 bases sitting between them. As to treatment: oral pan-JAK inhibitor, 5-10 mg twice daily. Extraction and reverse transcription of RNA yielded cDNA as the sequencing template. TCRdb keeps only in-frame clones here, not all; method: immunoSEQ multiplex PCR. In the table there are 150,000 to 200,000 clones, roughly 60% of which are singletons. The source of the sample is a study of CD8+ T cells in alopecia areata. Study-wide background: At a dose of 5 to 10 mg twice daily, oral tofacitinib was given to treated patients.

Study findings and constraints: As there was one nonresponder, how baseline CD8+ expansion relates to response remains uncertain. Tofacitinib significantly brought down scalp clonality and expanded CD8+ clones among top 100. Clonality exceeded that of normal scalp in lesional scalp, most notably in alopecia totalis/universalis.

The sequence came from a human donor with alopecia areata. The rearrangement joins TRBV25-1 to TRBJ1-2; D might be TRBD1 (6 bases). This material consisted of CD4+ T cells sorted from blood, taken at week 24, from a patient treated with tofacitinib. Here the CDR3 DNA reads TGTGCCAGCAGTGAGGGATACAGGGTTGGCTATGGCTACACCTTC. This sequence encodes CASSEGYRVGYGYTF.